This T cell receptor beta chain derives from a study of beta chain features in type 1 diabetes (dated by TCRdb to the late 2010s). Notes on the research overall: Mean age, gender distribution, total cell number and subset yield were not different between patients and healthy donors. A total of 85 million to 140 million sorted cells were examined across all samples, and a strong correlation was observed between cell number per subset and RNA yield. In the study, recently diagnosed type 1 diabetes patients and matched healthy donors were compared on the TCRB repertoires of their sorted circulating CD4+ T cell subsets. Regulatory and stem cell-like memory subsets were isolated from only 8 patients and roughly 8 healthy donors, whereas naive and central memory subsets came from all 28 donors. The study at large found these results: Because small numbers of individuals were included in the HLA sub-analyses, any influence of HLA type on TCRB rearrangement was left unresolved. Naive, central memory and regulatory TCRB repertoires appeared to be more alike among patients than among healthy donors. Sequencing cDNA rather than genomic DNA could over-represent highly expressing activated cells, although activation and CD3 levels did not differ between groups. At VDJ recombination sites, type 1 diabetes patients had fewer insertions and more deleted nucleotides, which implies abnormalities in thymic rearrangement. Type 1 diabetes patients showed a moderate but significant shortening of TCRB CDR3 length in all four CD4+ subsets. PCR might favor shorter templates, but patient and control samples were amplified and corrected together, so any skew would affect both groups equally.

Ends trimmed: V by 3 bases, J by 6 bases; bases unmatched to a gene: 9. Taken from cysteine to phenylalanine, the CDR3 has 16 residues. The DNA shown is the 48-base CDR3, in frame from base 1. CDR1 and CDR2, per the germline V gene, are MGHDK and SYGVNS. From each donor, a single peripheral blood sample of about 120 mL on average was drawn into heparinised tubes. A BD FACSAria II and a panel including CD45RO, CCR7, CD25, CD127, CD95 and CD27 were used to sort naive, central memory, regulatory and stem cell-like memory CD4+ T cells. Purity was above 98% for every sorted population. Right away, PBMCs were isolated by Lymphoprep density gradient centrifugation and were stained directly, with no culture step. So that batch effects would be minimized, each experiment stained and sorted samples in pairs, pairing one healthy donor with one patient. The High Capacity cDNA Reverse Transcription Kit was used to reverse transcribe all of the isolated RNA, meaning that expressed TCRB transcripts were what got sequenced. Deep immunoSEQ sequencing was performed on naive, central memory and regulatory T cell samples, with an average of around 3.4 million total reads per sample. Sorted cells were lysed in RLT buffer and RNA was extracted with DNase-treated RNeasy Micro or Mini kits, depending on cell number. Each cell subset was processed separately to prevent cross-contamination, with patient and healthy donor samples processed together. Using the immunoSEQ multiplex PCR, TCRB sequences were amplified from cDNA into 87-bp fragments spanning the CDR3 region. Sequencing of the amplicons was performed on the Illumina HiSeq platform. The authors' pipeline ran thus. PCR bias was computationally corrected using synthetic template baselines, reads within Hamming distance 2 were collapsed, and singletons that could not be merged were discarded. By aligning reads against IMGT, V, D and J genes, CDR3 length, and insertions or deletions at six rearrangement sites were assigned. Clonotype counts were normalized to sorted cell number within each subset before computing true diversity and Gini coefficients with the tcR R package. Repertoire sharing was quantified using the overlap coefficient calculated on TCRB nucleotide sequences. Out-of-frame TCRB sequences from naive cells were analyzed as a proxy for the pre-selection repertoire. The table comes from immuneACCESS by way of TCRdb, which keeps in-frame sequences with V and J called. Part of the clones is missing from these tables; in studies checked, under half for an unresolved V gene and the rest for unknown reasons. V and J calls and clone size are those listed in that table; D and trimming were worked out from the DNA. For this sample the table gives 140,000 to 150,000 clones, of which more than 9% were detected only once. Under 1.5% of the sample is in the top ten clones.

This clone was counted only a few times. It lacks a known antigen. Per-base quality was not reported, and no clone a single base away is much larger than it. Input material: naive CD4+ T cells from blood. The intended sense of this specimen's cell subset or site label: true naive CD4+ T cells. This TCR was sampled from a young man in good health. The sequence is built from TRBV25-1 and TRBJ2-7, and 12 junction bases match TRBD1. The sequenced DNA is TGTGCCAGCAGTGATCGCTCCGGGACAGGGGGCACCGAGCAGTACTTC. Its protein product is CASSDRSGTGGTEQYF.